Shown below are 21 T cell receptor beta chains from a single sample sequenced in a study of beta chain features in type 1 diabetes. The investigators reverse transcribed all of the isolated RNA, so they sequenced expressed TCRB transcripts. The method was immunoSEQ multiplex PCR; TCRdb's version includes in-frame clones alone and lacks a portion of them. Of about 340,000 clones detected, roughly 8% appear once; the ten largest clones hold approximately 0.47%. The sequenced sample consisted of central memory CD4+ T cells from blood. These receptors came from a woman aged 18-35 years in good health.

The rearrangement links TRBV5-1 to TRBJ2-7, with D perhaps TRBD2 (6 bases). CDR3 length equals 13 residues. From germline, CDR1 is SGHRS and CDR2 YFSETQ. Trimming removed 4 bases at V and 3 bases at J, with 11 bases between. The CDR3 region has the DNA TGCGCCAGCAGCCGGGACTCCTACTACGAGCAGTACTTC. This translates into CASSRDSYYEQYF. Looking up the rest from reference TRBV5-1 and TRBJ2-7 gives the full variable domain: KAGVTQTPRYLIKTRGQQVTLSCSPISGHRSVSWYQQTPGQGLQFLFEYFSETQRNKGNFPGRFSGRQFSNSRSEMNVSTLELGDSALYLCASSRDSYYEQYFGPGTRLTVT.

This clone appeared a few times. The genes are TRBV28 and TRBJ2-2, with 7 nucleotides matching TRBD2. V dropped 2 bases and J dropped 4; count of bases not matched to a gene: 4. Germline CDR1 reads MDHEN; CDR2 reads SYDVKM. The CDR3 consists of 15 residues. Here the CDR3 reads CASSLGSGATGELFF. The CDR3 DNA follows: TGTGCCAGCAGTTTAGGAAGCGGGGCCACCGGGGAGCTGTTTTTT.

This clone was picked up a small number of times. This sequence joins TRBV2 and TRBJ2-2, with 7 nucleotides matching TRBD1. Germline V gene lookup returns CDR1 SNHLY and CDR2 FYNNEI. The CDR3 covers 15 residues. V lost 7 bases, J lost 0 bases, and 5 bases stayed unmatched. The CDR3: CASTPGQPNTGELFF. Here the CDR3 DNA reads TGTGCCAGCACCCCGGGACAGCCGAACACCGGGGAGCTGTTTTTT.

Turning to this clone: A much larger clone sits a single nucleotide away, making a read error possible. The chain employs TRBV6-5 and TRBJ2-3; D ambiguous. The V and J ends lost 6 bases and 2 bases respectively, with 9 bases between them. Germline-derived CDR1 and CDR2 are MNHEY and SVGAGI. The CDR3 is 13 amino acids. The CDR3 DNA is TGTGCCAGCAGCGCCCTATCCACAGATACGCAGTATTTT. This gives the protein CASSALSTDTQYF.

In its sample, this clone was seen a few times. The V gene is TRBV10-1, the J gene TRBJ2-7, with D tentatively TRBD2 (6 bases). Trimming cost V 3 bases and J 1 base, with 10 bases left between them. This CDR3 has 14 amino acids. Germline V gene lookup returns CDR1 WNHNN and CDR2 SYGVQD (reference sequence). CDR3 protein: CASSDPGSSYEQYF. DNA for the CDR3: TGCGCCAGCAGTGACCCCGGGAGTTCCTACGAGCAGTACTTC.

V gene TRBV2 combines with J gene TRBJ2-1; D tentatively fits TRBD1 or TRBD2 (5 bases each). The CDR3 runs to 16 residues. CDR1 SNHLY and CDR2 FYNNEI come from the germline V gene. The ends were cut back, 0 bases at V and 1 base at J, with 10 bases in the middle. The CDR3 here is CASSEAGPGSYNEQFF. The CDR3 DNA follows: TGTGCCAGCAGTGAAGCGGGACCAGGGTCCTACAATGAGCAGTTCTTC.

The chain's CDR3 is CAISSQGPGTDTQYF. The CDR3 DNA reads as TGTGCCATCAGTTCACAGGGTCCTGGCACAGATACGCAGTATTTT. The J gene is TRBJ2-3, the V gene TRBV10-3; the D gene is possibly TRBD1 (6 bases). The germline V and J ends were trimmed by 5 bases and 1 base, with 13 bases remaining between them. The CDR3 sequence is 15 residues long. Germline-derived CDR1 and CDR2 are ENHRY and SYGVKD.

The chain joins TRBV28 to TRBJ2-3; possible D gene TRBD2, 5 bases. CDR1 is MDHEN, CDR2 SYDVKM, per germline. The CDR3 length is 14 residues. Trimming left V 8 bases short and J 5 bases short, with 17 bases between. The CDR3 here is CASETTGAGDTQYF. In DNA, the CDR3 is TGTGCCAGCGAGACTACGGGCGCCGGAGATACGCAGTATTTT.

This clone was picked up a small number of times. V usage is TRBV7-2 and J usage is TRBJ1-4; D call uncertain. CDR1 and CDR2 from the germline V gene are SGHTA and FQGNSA. V lost 3 bases, J lost 2 bases, and 16 bases lay in between. The CDR3 is made up of 17 amino acids. The CDR3 region is CASSLTHVASTNEKLFF. CDR3 in DNA: TGTGCCAGCAGCTTGACCCACGTGGCTAGTACTAATGAAAAACTGTTTTTT.

J is TRBJ2-7 and V is TRBV5-4; D is possibly TRBD2 (7 bases). Trimming took 2 bases from V and 6 from J, leaving 15 bases between them. Germline loops: CDR1 SGHNT, CDR2 YYREEE (reference sequence). This CDR3 region has 14 residues. CDR3 sequence (DNA): TGTGCCAGCAGCTTCGGGGGGCTGGAAGGCGAGCAGTACTTC. Translation gives CASSFGGLEGEQYF.

This clone showed up just a few times. The chain carries TRBV7-2 and TRBJ2-1, with TRBD2 identical over 11 bases. The V gene's germline CDR1 is SGHTA and CDR2 FQGNSA. The ends lost 6 bases at V and 5 bases at J; junction bases unmatched: 9. The CDR3 runs to 16 residues. CDR3 protein: CASSLLAGVINNEQFF. The DNA for the CDR3 is TGTGCCAGCAGTTTACTAGCGGGAGTAATTAACAATGAGCAGTTCTTC. The whole variable domain, remainder taken from reference TRBV7-2 and TRBJ2-1, is GAGVSQSPSNKVTEKGKDVELRCDPISGHTALYWYRQSLGQGLEFLIYFQGNSAPDKSGLPSDRFSAERTGGSVSTLTIQRTQQEDSAVYLCASSLLAGVINNEQFFGPGTRLTVL.

This chain joins TRBV7-2 and TRBJ1-1, with 9 bases that match TRBD1. This CDR3 is 15 amino acids long. Germline values: CDR1 SGHTA, CDR2 FQGNSA. V lost 2 bases, J lost 8 bases, and 9 bases stayed unmatched. The CDR3: CASSLWGRTGGEAFF. CDR3 bases: TGTGCCAGCAGCTTATGGGGTCGAACAGGGGGCGAAGCTTTCTTT.

This clone occurred many times. The V gene is TRBV28, the J gene TRBJ2-4; D not resolved. CDR1 MDHEN and CDR2 SYDVKM come from the germline V gene. V gave up 6 bases and J gave up 0 bases, with 9 bases separating them. The CDR3 extends over 14 amino acids. The CDR3 region is CASSRLLAKNIQYF. CDR3 bases: TGTGCCAGCAGCCGCTTGTTAGCCAAAAACATTCAGTACTTC.

Regarding this clone: The identical CDR3 is also encoded by other nucleotide sequences in the sample. The chain combines TRBV4-3 with TRBJ2-2, with 7 nucleotides matching TRBD2. With V trimmed by 1 base and J by 0 bases, 5 bases remained unmatched. Germline CDR1 LGHNA, CDR2 YSLEER. The CDR3 has 17 residues. The CDR3 loop reads CASSQVRLAANTGELFF. The CDR3 nucleotides are TGCGCCAGCAGCCAAGTTCGCCTAGCGGCGAACACCGGGGAGCTGTTTTTT.

The table lists this clone with a few counts. V is TRBV7-8 and J is TRBJ1-2; D gene unclear. Trimming removed 5 bases from V and 1 base from J, with 8 bases in between. Germline-derived CDR1 and CDR2 are SGHVS and FQNEAQ. The CDR3 is 13 residues long. The CDR3 nucleotides are TGTGCCAGCAGCCGGACCATTAACTATGGCTACACCTTC. Amino acid sequence: CASSRTINYGYTF. The full variable domain, with the rest looked up from reference TRBV7-8 and TRBJ1-2, is GAGVSQSPRYKVAKRGQDVALRCDPISGHVSLFWYQQALGQGPEFLTYFQNEAQLDKSGLPSDRFFAERPEGSVSTLKIQRTQQEDSAVYLCASSRTINYGYTFGSGTRLTVV.

In its sample, this clone was seen a few times. The chain combines TRBV7-8 with TRBJ2-7, with 10 nucleotides matching TRBD2. V was clipped by 2 bases and J by 3 bases; unmatched bases: 13. This CDR3 is built from 18 residues. Germline values: CDR1 SGHVS, CDR2 FQNEAQ. The CDR3 loop is CASSLNSLAGASVYEQYF. The CDR3 DNA reads as TGTGCCAGCAGCTTAAATTCGCTAGCGGGAGCTAGTGTCTACGAGCAGTACTTC. Based on the CDR3 plus reference TRBV7-8 and TRBJ2-7, the full variable domain is GAGVSQSPRYKVAKRGQDVALRCDPISGHVSLFWYQQALGQGPEFLTYFQNEAQLDKSGLPSDRFFAERPEGSVSTLKIQRTQQEDSAVYLCASSLNSLAGASVYEQYFGPGTRLTVT.

This clone was seen more than once but under ten times. DNA of the CDR3: TGTGCCAGCAGACGGCTAGCGAACACCGGGGAGCTGTTTTTT. The encoded protein is CASRRLANTGELFF. The chain has TRBV7-9 and TRBJ2-2; D gene uncertain. Germline loops: CDR1 SEHNR, CDR2 FQNEAQ (reference sequence). Trimming took off 6 bases at V and 0 bases at J, with 8 bases between the two ends. The CDR3 contains 14 residues.

The rearrangement uses TRBV29-1 and TRBJ2-5; TRBD2 is a possible D gene (6 bases). The CDR3 extends over 12 amino acids. CDR1 and CDR2 from the germline V gene are SQVTM and ANQGSEA. Trimming shortened V by 4 bases and J by 3 bases, and 9 bases separated the two germline ends. This CDR3 is CSVGGEEETQYF. CDR3 DNA: TGCAGCGTTGGGGGGGAGGAAGAGACCCAGTACTTC.

This clone was counted a few times. This chain links TRBV7-9 with TRBJ1-3; D is possibly TRBD1 (5 bases). The germline CDR1 and CDR2 sequences are SEHNR and FQNEAQ (reference sequence). This CDR3 contains 15 residues. Between the trimmed V and J ends, which lost 3 bases and 0 bases, there was a span of 9 bases. CDR3 in amino acids: CASSLGLPSGNTIYF. The DNA for the CDR3 is TGTGCCAGCAGCTTGGGGCTCCCCTCTGGAAACACCATATATTTT. Drawing the rest from reference TRBV7-9 and TRBJ1-3, the complete variable domain is DTGVSQNPRHKITKRGQNVTFRCDPISEHNRLYWYRQTLGQGPEFLTYFQNEAQLEKSRLLSDRFSAERPKGSFSTLEIQRTEQGDSAMYLCASSLGLPSGNTIYFGEGSWLTVV.

This clone came up a few times. The sample has other DNA sequences that encode this CDR3 too. V usage is TRBV9 and J usage is TRBJ2-1, with 9 bases fitting TRBD1. The ends lost 0 bases at V and 3 bases at J; junction bases unmatched: 1. Germline V lookup: CDR1 SGDLS, CDR2 YYNGEE. The CDR3 is 15 residues long. This chain's CDR3 is CASSVGDRDYNEQFF. Here the CDR3 DNA reads TGTGCCAGCAGCGTAGGGGACAGGGACTACAATGAGCAGTTCTTC. The full variable domain, completed using reference TRBV9 and TRBJ2-1, is DSGVTQTPKHLITATGQRVTLRCSPRSGDLSVYWYQQSLDQGLQFLIQYYNGEERAKGNILERFSAQQFPDLHSELNLSSLELGDSALYFCASSVGDRDYNEQFFGPGTRLTVL.

J is TRBJ2-7 and V is TRBV4-2; D may be TRBD2 (6 bases). Germline V gene sequence: CDR1 LGHNA, CDR2 YNFKEQ. The CDR3 runs to 14 residues. CDR3 sequence (DNA): TGTGCGAGTGCCCTGGGGGGAGACTCCTACGAGCAGTACTTC. Residues: CASALGGDSYEQYF.